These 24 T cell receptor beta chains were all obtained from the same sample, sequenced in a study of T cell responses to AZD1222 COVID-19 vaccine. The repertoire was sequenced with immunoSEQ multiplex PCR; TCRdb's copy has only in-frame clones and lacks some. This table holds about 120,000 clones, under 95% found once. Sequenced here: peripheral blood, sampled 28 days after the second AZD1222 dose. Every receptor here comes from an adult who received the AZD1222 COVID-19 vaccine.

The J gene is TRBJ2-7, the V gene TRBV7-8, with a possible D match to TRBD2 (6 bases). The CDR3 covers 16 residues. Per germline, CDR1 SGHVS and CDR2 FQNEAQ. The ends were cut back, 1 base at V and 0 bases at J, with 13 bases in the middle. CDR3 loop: CASSLVGGVSSYEQYF. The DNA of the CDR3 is TGTGCCAGCAGCTTAGTTGGCGGGGTAAGCTCCTACGAGCAGTACTTC.

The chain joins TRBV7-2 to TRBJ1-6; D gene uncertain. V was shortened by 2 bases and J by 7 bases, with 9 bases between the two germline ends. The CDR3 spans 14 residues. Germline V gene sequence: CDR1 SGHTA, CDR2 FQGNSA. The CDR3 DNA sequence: TGTGCCAGCAGCTTAAACGGCAGGAATTCACCCCTCCACTTT. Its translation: CASSLNGRNSPLHF.

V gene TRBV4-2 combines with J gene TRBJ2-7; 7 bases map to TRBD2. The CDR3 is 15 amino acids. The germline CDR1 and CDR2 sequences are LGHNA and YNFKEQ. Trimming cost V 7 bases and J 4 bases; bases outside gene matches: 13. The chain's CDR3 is CASTPSRSSGYEQYF. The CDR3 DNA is TGTGCCAGCACCCCAAGCCGGTCTAGCGGATACGAGCAGTACTTC.

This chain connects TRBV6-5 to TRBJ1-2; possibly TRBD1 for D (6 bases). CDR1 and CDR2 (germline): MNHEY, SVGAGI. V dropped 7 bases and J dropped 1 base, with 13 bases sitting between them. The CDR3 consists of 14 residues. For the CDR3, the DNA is TGTGCCAGCAACCGCGGACAGAATAACTATGGCTACACCTTC. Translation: CASNRGQNNYGYTF.

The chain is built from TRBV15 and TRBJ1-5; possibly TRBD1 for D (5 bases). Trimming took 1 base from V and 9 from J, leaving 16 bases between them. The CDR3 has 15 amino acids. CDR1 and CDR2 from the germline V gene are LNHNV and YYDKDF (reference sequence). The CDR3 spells CATSRVVGGGWPQHF. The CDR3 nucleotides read TGTGCCACCAGCAGAGTGGTGGGGGGTGGTTGGCCCCAGCATTTT.

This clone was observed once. CDR3 nucleotide sequence: TGTGCCACCAAAACAGACCCGAACACTGAAGCTTTCTTT. It translates to CATKTDPNTEAFF. The V and J genes are TRBV2 and TRBJ1-1; D ambiguous. The germline gives CDR1 SNHLY, CDR2 FYNNEI. V lost 10 bases and J lost 1, with 13 bases in between. CDR3 length equals 13 residues.

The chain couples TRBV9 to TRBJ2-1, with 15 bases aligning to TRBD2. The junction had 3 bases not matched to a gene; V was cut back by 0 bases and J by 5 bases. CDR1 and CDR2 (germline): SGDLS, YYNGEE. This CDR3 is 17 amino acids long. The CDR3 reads CASSVEGLAGGDNEQFF. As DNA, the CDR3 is TGTGCCAGCAGCGTAGAGGGACTAGCGGGAGGCGACAATGAGCAGTTCTTC. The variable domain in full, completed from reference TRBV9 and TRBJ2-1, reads DSGVTQTPKHLITATGQRVTLRCSPRSGDLSVYWYQQSLDQGLQFLIQYYNGEERAKGNILERFSAQQFPDLHSELNLSSLELGDSALYFCASSVEGLAGGDNEQFFGPGTRLTVL.

In DNA form, the CDR3 reads TGCGCCAGCAGCCCCTTAGCGGGGGGAAACTATGGCTACACCTTC. Its protein is CASSPLAGGNYGYTF. The V call is TRBV5-1, the J call TRBJ1-2; TRBD1 might be the D (5 bases). Germline V gene lookup returns CDR1 SGHRS and CDR2 YFSETQ. The CDR3 spans 15 residues. The ends were cut back, 4 bases at V and 2 bases at J, with 15 bases in the middle.

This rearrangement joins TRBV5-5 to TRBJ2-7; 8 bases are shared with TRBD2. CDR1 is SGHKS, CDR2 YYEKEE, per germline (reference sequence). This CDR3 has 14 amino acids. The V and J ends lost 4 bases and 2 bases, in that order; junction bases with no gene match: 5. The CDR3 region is CASSHGLAAYEQYF. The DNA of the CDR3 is TGTGCCAGCAGCCACGGACTAGCCGCCTACGAGCAGTACTTC.

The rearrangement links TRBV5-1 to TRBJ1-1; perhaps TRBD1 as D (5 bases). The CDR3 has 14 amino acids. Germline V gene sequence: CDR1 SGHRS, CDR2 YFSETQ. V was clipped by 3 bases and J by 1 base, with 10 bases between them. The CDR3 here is CASSSGTANTEAFF. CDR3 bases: TGCGCCAGCAGCTCCGGGACGGCGAACACTGAAGCTTTCTTT.

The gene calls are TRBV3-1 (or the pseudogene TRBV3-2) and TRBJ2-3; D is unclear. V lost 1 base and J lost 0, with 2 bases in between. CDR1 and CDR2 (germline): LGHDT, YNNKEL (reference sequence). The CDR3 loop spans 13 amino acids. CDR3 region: CASSQASTDTQYF. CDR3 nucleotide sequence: TGTGCCAGCAGCCAAGCAAGCACAGATACGCAGTATTTT.

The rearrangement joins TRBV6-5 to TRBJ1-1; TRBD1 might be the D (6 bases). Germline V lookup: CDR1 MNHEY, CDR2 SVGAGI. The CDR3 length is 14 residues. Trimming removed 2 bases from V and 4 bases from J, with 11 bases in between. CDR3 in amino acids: CASSYGGVATEAFF. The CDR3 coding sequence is TGTGCCAGCAGTTACGGGGGCGTCGCCACTGAAGCTTTCTTT.

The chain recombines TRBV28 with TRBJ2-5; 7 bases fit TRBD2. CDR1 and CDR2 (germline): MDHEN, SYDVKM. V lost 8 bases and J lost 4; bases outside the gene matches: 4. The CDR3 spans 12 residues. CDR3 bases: TGTGCCAGCCGGGGGGTCGGAGAGACCCAGTACTTC. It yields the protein CASRGVGETQYF.

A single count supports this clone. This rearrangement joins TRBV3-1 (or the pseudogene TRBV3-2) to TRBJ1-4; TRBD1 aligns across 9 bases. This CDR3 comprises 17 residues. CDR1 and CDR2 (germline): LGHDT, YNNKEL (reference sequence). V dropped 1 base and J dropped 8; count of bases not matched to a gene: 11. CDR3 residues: CASSQAGPGTGKEKLFF. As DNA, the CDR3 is TGTGCCAGCAGCCAAGCTGGGCCCGGGACAGGGAAAGAAAAACTGTTTTTT.

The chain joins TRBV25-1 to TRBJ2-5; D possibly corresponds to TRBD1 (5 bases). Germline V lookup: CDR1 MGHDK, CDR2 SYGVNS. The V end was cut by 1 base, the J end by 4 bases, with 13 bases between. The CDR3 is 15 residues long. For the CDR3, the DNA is TGTGCCAGCAGTGAATCATGGGGCCGAGGAGAGACCCAGTACTTC. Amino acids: CASSESWGRGETQYF.

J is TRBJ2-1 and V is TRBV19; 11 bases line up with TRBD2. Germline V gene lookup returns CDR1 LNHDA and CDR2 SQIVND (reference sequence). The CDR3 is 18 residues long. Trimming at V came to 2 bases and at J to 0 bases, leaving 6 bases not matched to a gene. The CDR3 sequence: CASSILAGGPSSYNEQFF. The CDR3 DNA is TGTGCCAGTAGTATACTAGCGGGGGGCCCTAGCTCCTACAATGAGCAGTTCTTC.

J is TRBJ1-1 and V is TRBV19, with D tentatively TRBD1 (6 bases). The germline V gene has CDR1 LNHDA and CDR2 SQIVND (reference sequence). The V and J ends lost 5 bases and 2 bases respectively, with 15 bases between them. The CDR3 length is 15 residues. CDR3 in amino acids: CASSPHDRHNTEAFF. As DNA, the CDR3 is TGTGCCAGTAGTCCCCACGACAGGCATAACACTGAAGCTTTCTTT.

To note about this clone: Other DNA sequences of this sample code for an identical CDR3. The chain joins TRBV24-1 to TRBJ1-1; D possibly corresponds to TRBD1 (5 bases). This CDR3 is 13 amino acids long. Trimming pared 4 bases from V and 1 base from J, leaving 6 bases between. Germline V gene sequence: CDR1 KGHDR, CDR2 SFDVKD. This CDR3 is CATSDDRNTEAFF. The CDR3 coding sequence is TGTGCCACCAGTGACGACAGGAACACTGAAGCTTTCTTT.

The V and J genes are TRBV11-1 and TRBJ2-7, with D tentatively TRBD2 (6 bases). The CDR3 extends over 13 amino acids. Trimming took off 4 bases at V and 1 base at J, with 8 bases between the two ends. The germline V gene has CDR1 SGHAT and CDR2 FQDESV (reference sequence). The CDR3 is CASSSDYSYEQYF. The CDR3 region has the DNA TGTGCCAGCAGCTCGGACTATTCCTACGAGCAGTACTTC.

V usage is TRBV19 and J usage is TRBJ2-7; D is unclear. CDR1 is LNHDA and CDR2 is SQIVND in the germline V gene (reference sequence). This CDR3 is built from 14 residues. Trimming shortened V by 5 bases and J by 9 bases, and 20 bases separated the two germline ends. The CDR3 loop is CASSPPLSSVGQYF. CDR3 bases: TGTGCCAGTAGTCCCCCGTTGTCATCCGTGGGGCAGTACTTC.

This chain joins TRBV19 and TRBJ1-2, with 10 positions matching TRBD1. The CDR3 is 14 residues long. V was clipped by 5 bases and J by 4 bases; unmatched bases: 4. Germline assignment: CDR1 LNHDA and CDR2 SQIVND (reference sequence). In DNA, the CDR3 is TGTGCCAGTAGTCGGACAGGGGGAAGCTATGGCTACACCTTC. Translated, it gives CASSRTGGSYGYTF.

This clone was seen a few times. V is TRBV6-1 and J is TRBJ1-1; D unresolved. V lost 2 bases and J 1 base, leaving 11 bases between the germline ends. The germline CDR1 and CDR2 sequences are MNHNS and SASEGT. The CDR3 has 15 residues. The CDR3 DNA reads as TGTGCCAGCAGTGAATGGGCAGCTAGGAACACTGAAGCTTTCTTT. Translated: CASSEWAARNTEAFF.

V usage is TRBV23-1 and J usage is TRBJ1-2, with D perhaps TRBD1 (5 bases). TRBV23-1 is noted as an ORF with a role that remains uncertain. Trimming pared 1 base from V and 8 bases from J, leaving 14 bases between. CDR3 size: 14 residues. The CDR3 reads CASSQWTRVEGYTF. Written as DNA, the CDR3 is TGCGCCAGCAGTCAATGGACCAGGGTGGAAGGCTACACCTTC.

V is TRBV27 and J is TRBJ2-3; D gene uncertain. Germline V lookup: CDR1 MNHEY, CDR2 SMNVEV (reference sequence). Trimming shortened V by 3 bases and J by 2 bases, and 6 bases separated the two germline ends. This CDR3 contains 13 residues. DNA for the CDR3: TGTGCCAGCAGTTTTCGGACCACAGATACGCAGTATTTT. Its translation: CASSFRTTDTQYF.